The 12 T cell receptor beta chains below come from one sample, sequenced in a study of cytomegalovirus exposure and HLA in healthy donors. PCR primers comprised 60 Vbeta and 13 Jbeta primers. Profiling relied on immunoSEQ multiplex PCR, and the TCRdb table lists in-frame clones only, not all of them. Of about 150,000 clones in the sample, approximately 70% were seen once. Sequencing was done on a sample of PBMCs. The receptors here all came from a human donor in good health.

This chain links TRBV5-1 with TRBJ2-5; TRBD1 might be the D (6 bases). The CDR3 runs 14 residues. The germline V gene has CDR1 SGHRS and CDR2 YFSETQ. The V and J ends lost 0 bases and 5 bases respectively, with 11 bases between them. The CDR3 sequence is CASSLGSGAETQYF. Written as DNA, the CDR3 is TGCGCCAGCAGCTTGGGATCAGGGGCGGAGACCCAGTACTTC.

V gene TRBV13 combines with J gene TRBJ2-7; the match to TRBD2 covers 10 bases. The CDR3 sequence is 14 residues long. Germline V lookup: CDR1 PRHDT, CDR2 FYEKMQ (reference sequence). Trimming took 5 bases from V and 2 from J; bases not matched to a gene: 3. This CDR3 is CASSGSGRAYEQYF. CDR3 DNA sequence: TGTGCCAGCAGCGGCAGCGGGAGGGCCTACGAGCAGTACTTC.

With regard to this clone: One end of the junction does not line up with germline, which may come from a read error. The chain employs TRBV7-8 and TRBJ2-1; 14 nucleotides agree with TRBD2. This CDR3 contains 17 residues. Germline V gives CDR1 SGHVS, CDR2 FQNEAQ. Here the CDR3 reads CASAGTSGSPVYTEQFF. CDR3 nucleotide sequence: TGTGCCAGCGCCGGGACTAGCGGGAGTCCCGTGTACACTGAGCAGTTCTTC. The entire variable domain, with the rest obtained from reference TRBV7-8 and TRBJ2-1, is as follows: GAGVSQSPRYKVAKRGQDVALRCDPISGHVSLFWYQQALGQGPEFLTYFQNEAQLDKSGLPSDRFFAERPEGSVSTLKIQRTQQEDSAVYLCASAGTSGSPVYTEQFFGPGTRLTVL.

This clone came up a few times. This sequence joins TRBV5-8 and TRBJ1-1; maybe TRBD1 (5 bases). The V gene lost 6 bases and the J gene lost 2 bases, with 14 bases spanning the gap. The CDR3 spans 14 residues. Per the germline V gene, CDR1 is SGHTS and CDR2 is YDEGEE. The CDR3 here is CASIRARVNTEAFF. For the CDR3, the DNA is TGTGCCAGCATCAGGGCCAGGGTTAACACTGAAGCTTTCTTT.

Only a few counts were recorded for this clone. The CDR3 is CASSQRQGAVQPQHF. CDR3 nucleotide sequence: TGCGCCAGCAGCCAACGACAGGGTGCAGTTCAGCCCCAGCATTTT. The chain is built from TRBV4-1 and TRBJ1-5, with 7 positions matching TRBD1. The CDR3 consists of 15 residues. CDR1 is MGHRA and CDR2 is YSYEKL in the germline V gene. Trimming took 2 bases from V and 6 from J; bases not matched to a gene: 7.

The CDR3 reads CASRDRVNTEAFF. DNA of the CDR3: TGTGCCAGTAGGGACAGGGTGAACACTGAAGCTTTCTTT. The chain carries TRBV19 and TRBJ1-1; 8 bases are a match to TRBD1. The CDR3 has 13 residues. Per the germline V gene, CDR1 is LNHDA and CDR2 is SQIVND (reference sequence). J gave up 0 bases and V 6 bases, and 0 bases lay outside the gene matches. Looking up the rest from reference TRBV19 and TRBJ1-1 gives the full variable domain: DGGITQSPKYLFRKEGQNVTLSCEQNLNHDAMYWYRQDPGQGLRLIYYSQIVNDFQKGDIAEGYSVSREKKESFPLTVTSAQKNPTAFYLCASRDRVNTEAFFGQGTRLTVV.

With respect to this clone: At one boundary the junction diverges from the germline segment, which might be a read error. This chain uses TRBV5-4 with TRBJ2-3, with 15 bases that match TRBD2. The germline V gene encodes CDR1 SGHNT and CDR2 YYREEE (reference sequence). The CDR3 extends over 17 amino acids. The CDR3 reads CASSPGLAGGPTDAQYF. CDR3 nucleotide sequence: TGTGCCAGCAGCCCGGGACTAGCGGGGGGCCCCACAGATGCGCAGTATTTT.

The count of this clone is one. The chain recombines TRBV28 with TRBJ2-5, with TRBD1 matching over 8 bases. This CDR3 is built from 13 residues. V lost 9 bases to trimming and J lost 2 bases; unmatched junction nucleotides: 5. The germline V gene encodes CDR1 MDHEN and CDR2 SYDVKM. CDR3 protein: CASSTGAQETQYF. The DNA of the CDR3 is TGTGCCAGTTCGACAGGGGCGCAAGAGACCCAGTACTTC.

The rearrangement uses TRBV7-9 and TRBJ2-7; 8 bases fit TRBD2. With V trimmed by 1 base and J by 4 bases, 9 bases remained unmatched. This CDR3 comprises 16 residues. From germline, CDR1 is SEHNR and CDR2 FQNEAQ (reference sequence). CDR3 nucleotides: TGTGCCAGCAGCTTAGTATTTCGGGGGGGCACATACGAGCAGTACTTC. Translated, it gives CASSLVFRGGTYEQYF.

The J gene is TRBJ1-2, the V gene TRBV5-6; D may be TRBD1 (6 bases). This CDR3 contains 13 residues. Germline V gene lookup returns CDR1 SGHDT and CDR2 YYEEEE. V was shortened by 0 bases and J by 4 bases, with 7 bases between the two germline ends. Here the CDR3 DNA reads TGTGCCAGCAGCTTGGACAGGGCCTATGGCTACACCTTC. The encoded protein is CASSLDRAYGYTF.

V and J are TRBV27 and TRBJ1-4; maybe TRBD1 (5 bases). Per the germline V gene, CDR1 is MNHEY and CDR2 is SMNVEV (reference sequence). The V end was cut by 9 bases, the J end by 5 bases, with 13 bases between. CDR3 length: 13 residues. The CDR3 loop reads CASADRQNEKLFF. The DNA for the CDR3 is TGTGCCAGTGCCGACAGACAAAATGAAAAACTGTTTTTT. Looking up the rest from reference TRBV27 and TRBJ1-4 gives the full variable domain: EAQVTQNPRYLITVTGKKLTVTCSQNMNHEYMSWYRQDPGLGLRQIYYSMNVEVTDKGDVPEGYKVSRKEKRNFPLILESPSPNQTSLYFCASADRQNEKLFFGSGTQLSVL.

This chain connects TRBV19 to TRBJ2-2, with a possible D match to TRBD1 (6 bases). CDR1 is LNHDA, CDR2 SQIVND, per germline (reference sequence). The CDR3 is 13 amino acids. V lost 3 bases to trimming and J lost 9 bases, with 11 bases between them. CDR3 in DNA: TGTGCCAGTAGTATTCCCAGGGGCTGGGAGCTGTTTTTT. Its translation is CASSIPRGWELFF.